A single count supports the clone carrying this T cell receptor (beta chain). V lost 5 bases, J lost 0 bases, and 7 bases stayed unmatched. Germline V gene lookup returns CDR1 WSHSY and CDR2 SAAADI. There are 16 residues in the CDR3. The data are from a study of blood T cell repertoires in COVID-19. On the study more broadly: Sources were T cells, B-cell-depleted T cells, or PBMCs; the material itself was cDNA or gDNA.

This table comes from immunoSEQ multiplex PCR, and its TCRdb copy is limited to in-frame clones, with some not included. This sample carries just over 80,000 clones, approximately 90% of them seen once, and the ten largest clones take 0.9% to 1.5%. This TCR was recovered from a woman between 50 and 59 years old with acute COVID-19. This rearrangement joins TRBV10-2 to TRBJ2-3; 8 bases are a match to TRBD2. The sample was PBMCs or T cells enriched from blood (not recorded which). Here the CDR3 reads CASSKRLAMSTDTQYF. In DNA form, the CDR3 reads TGCGCCAGCAGTAAGCGACTAGCGATGAGCACAGATACGCAGTATTTT.